This T cell receptor (beta chain) was identified during a study of T cell changes during pregnancy in multiple sclerosis. V dropped 1 base and J dropped 0; count of bases not matched to a gene: 7. Per the germline V gene, CDR1 is SGHVS and CDR2 is FNYEAQ. The CDR3 has 17 residues. Clones were read by immunoSEQ multiplex PCR, and TCRdb kept only the in-frame ones, dropping some. The data contain 30,000 to 40,000 clones, roughly 91% of them singletons. V is TRBV7-6 and J is TRBJ2-7, with 9 bases that match TRBD1. Source: CD8+ T cells from peripheral blood mononuclear cells, taken in the third trimester of pregnancy. The clonotype originates from a female donor with multiple sclerosis, enrolled in a pregnancy study. CDR3 sequence (DNA): TGTGCCAGCAGCTTAGATTACAGGGGGCGACCCTCCTACGAGCAGTACTTC. It yields the protein CASSLDYRGRPSYEQYF. Combining the CDR3 with reference TRBV7-6 and TRBJ2-7 gives the whole variable domain GAGVSQSPRYKVTKRGQDVALRCDPISGHVSLYWYRQALGQGPEFLTYFNYEAQQDKSGLPNDRFSAERPEGSISTLTIQRTEQRDSAMYRCASSLDYRGRPSYEQYFGPGTRLTVT.